This is a list of T cell receptor beta chains from one sample in a study of blood T cells in healthy people across ages. TCRdb re-analysed the 5' RACE reads in MiXCR, keeping a single row per CDR3 protein. This sample has around 800,000 distinct CDR3 sequences, with roughly 24% found just once. The sample also formed part of further work on T cells of mothers and their children.

What was sequenced was blood. Every receptor here comes from a boy aged 10-17 years in good health. CDR3s include the opening cysteine and the closing phenylalanine or tryptophan.

j_call v_call cdr3_aa
TRBJ2-5 TRBV30 CVWSVSGGARETQYF
TRBJ2-5 TRBV9 CASSVGGLVYLETQYF
TRBJ2-3 TRBV6-1 CASSMITSTDTQYF
TRBJ2-7 TRBV29-1 CGVEGLGRGYEQYF
TRBJ2-7 TRBV6-5 CASSPAEGANFSF
TRBJ1-2 TRBV28 CASKTSPHYRVRYGYTF
TRBJ2-2 TRBV29-1 CSAVRPITGELFF
TRBJ2-1 TRBV7-9 CASSSATSGYNGQFF
TRBJ2-7 TRBV6-5 CASSYTSPKTGGEAYEQYF
TRBJ1-4 TRBV29-1 CSVRIEGPGTNEKLFF
TRBJ1-1 TRBV30 CAWSVFADTEAFF
TRBJ1-2 TRBV27 CASRRQGDYYGYTF
TRBJ1-2 TRBV29-1 CSVEWERPTPYGYTF
TRBJ1-3 TRBV5-1 CASSPGEIGNTTYF
TRBJ2-7 TRBV7-3 CASSSRGGEDEQYF
TRBJ2-5 TRBV7-9 CAGSGRDRAEETQYF
TRBJ2-3 TRBV20-1 CSATNSGGSTDTQYF
TRBJ1-2 TRBV29-1 CSVDYTAGDYGYTF
TRBJ1-1 TRBV29-1 CSVGRLNTEAFF
TRBJ2-2 TRBV9 CASSVDGSGSGELFF
TRBJ2-5 TRBV3-1 CASSNRTSGGPQETQYF
TRBJ2-2 TRBV2 CASIPGLANTGELFF
NA TRBV20-1 CSARGGIGTSYEQYF
NA TRBV6-6 CASSYSRDFKGEQYF
TRBJ2-3 TRBV21-1 CASSASTGSTDTQYF
TRBJ1-3 TRBV7-2 CASSLGRVGTGSGNTIYF
TRBJ2-5 TRBV6-1 CASSPDGYGFQETQYF
TRBJ1-2 TRBV27 CASSLDRRANYGYTF
TRBJ2-1 TRBV14 CASSQALTGLVF
TRBJ2-5 TRBV18 CASSPPSGGILKTQYF
TRBJ2-2 TRBV5-1 CASSSVGANTGELFF
TRBJ1-2 TRBV4-2 CASGQGSGDGYTF
TRBJ2-5 TRBV7-6 CASSLTSGFWDEQLF
TRBJ1-2 TRBV9 CAGSVVGAAGYTF
TRBJ1-5 TRBV12-3/TRBV12-4 CASSHSRVSNQPQHF
TRBJ1-1 TRBV7-9 CASSWYEFSFF
NA TRBV4-2 CASSQDSALSYEQYF